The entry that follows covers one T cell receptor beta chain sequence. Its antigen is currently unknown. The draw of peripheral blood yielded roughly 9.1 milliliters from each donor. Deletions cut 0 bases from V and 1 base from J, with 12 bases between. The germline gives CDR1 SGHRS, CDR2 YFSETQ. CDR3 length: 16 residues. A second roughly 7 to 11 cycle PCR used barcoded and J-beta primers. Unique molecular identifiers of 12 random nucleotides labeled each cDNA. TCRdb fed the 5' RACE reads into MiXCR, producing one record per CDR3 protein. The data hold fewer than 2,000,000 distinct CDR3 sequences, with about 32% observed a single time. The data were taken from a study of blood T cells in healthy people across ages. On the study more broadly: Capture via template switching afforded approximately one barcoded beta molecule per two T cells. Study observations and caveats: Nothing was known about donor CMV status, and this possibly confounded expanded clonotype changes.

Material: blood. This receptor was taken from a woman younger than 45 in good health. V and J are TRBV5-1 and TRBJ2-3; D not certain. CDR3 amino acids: CASSLEGPRGTDTQYF. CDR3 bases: TGCGCCAGCAGCTTGGAGGGTCCCCGCGGCACAGATACGCAGTATTTT.